Following are 2 T cell receptor beta chains from one sample sequenced in a study of blood T cell repertoires in COVID-19. This table comes from immunoSEQ multiplex PCR, and its TCRdb copy is limited to in-frame clones, with some not included. The table has 170,000 or so clones, approximately 84% seen once. Specimen: peripheral blood. All receptors derive from a man between 18 and 29 years old with active or convalescent COVID-19.

In this sample, this clone turned up a few times. The chain is built from TRBV29-1 and TRBJ2-3, with D tentatively TRBD2 (6 bases). Germline CDR1 is SQVTM and CDR2 is ANQGSEA. The CDR3 runs 19 residues. Trimming cost V 6 bases and J 2 bases, with 30 bases left between them. The CDR3 bases are TGCAGCGTCATTACACCTCCCTTGGGGGGTATCACCTCCACAGATACGCAGTATTTT. It codes for CSVITPPLGGITSTDTQYF.

This chain links TRBV28 with TRBJ2-1; 10 nucleotides agree with TRBD2. The germline V gene has CDR1 MDHEN and CDR2 SYDVKM. J was trimmed by 3 bases and V by 3 bases; bases with no gene match: 5. CDR3 size: 16 residues. CDR3: CASSFLSSGGYNEQFF. DNA for the CDR3: TGTGCCAGCAGTTTCCTATCTAGCGGGGGCTACAATGAGCAGTTCTTC.